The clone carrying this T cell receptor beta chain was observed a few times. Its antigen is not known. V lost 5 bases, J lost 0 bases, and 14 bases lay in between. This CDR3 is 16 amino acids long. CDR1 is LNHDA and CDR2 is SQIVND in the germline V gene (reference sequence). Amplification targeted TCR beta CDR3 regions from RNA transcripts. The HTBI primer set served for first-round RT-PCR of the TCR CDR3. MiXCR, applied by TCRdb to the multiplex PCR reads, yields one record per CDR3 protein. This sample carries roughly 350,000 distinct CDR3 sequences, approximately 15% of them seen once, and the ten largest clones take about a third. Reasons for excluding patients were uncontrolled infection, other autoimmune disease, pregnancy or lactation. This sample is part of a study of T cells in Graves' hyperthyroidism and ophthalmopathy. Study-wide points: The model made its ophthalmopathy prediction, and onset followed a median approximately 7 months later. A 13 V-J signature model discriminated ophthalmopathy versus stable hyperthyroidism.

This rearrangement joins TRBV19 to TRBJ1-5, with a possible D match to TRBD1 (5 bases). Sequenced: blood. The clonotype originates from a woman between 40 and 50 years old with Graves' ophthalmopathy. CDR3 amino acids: CASSPLRGTSNQPQHF. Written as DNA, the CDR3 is TGTGCCAGTAGTCCCCTAAGAGGGACTAGCAATCAGCCCCAGCATTTT.